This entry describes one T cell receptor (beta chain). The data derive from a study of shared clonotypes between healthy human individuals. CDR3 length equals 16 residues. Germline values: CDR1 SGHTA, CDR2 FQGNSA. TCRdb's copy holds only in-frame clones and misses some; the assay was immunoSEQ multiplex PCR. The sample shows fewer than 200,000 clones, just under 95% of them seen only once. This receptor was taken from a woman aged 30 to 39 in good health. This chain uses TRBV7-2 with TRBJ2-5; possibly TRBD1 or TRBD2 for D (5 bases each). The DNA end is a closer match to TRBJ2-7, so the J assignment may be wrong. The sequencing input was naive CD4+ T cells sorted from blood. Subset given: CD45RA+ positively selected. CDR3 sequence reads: CASSALSGTEVYEQYF. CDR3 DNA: TGTGCCAGCAGCGCCCTTTCCGGGACCGAAGTTTACGAGCAGTACTTC.